This T cell receptor beta chain is drawn from a study of cytomegalovirus exposure and HLA in healthy donors. Points on this clone: Its antigen is as yet unknown.

Germline values: CDR1 KGHSH, CDR2 LQKENI. V shed 1 base and J shed 4 bases, with 11 bases lying between them. The CDR3 length is 15 residues. Overall study findings and caveats: Under in vitro conditions, a few CMV-associated chains were confirmed as specific for CMV antigens.

The PCR used 60 Vbeta and 13 Jbeta primers. Clones were read by immunoSEQ multiplex PCR, and TCRdb kept only the in-frame ones, dropping some. The sample consists of 60,000 to 80,000 clones, under 80% of them appearing once. The V and J genes are TRBV18 and TRBJ2-1; weak D call: TRBD1 (6 bases). The TCR originated in a woman younger than 45 in good health and CMV-seronegative. What was sequenced was PBMCs. The CDR3 region is CASSPRGTIYNEQFF. The CDR3 region has the DNA TGTGCCAGCTCACCACGAGGGACAATTTACAATGAGCAGTTCTTC.